Shown below are 10 T cell receptor beta chains from a single sample sequenced in a study of blood T cell repertoires in COVID-19. The table came from immunoSEQ multiplex PCR; TCRdb's copy has only in-frame clones and leaves some out. The sample has over 350,000 clones, 80% to 95% seen once. Sequenced material: PBMCs or T cells enriched from blood (not recorded which). The receptors derive from a woman aged 40 to 50 who had been exposed to COVID-19.

This clone was seen once. The genes are TRBV24-1 and TRBJ2-3; 7 bases match TRBD1. J lost 3 bases, V lost 6 bases, and 5 bases had no gene match. CDR3 size: 14 residues. The germline V gene has CDR1 KGHDR and CDR2 SFDVKD. The CDR3 sequence: CATSRQGGTDTQYF. CDR3 in DNA: TGTGCCACCAGTAGACAGGGCGGGACAGATACGCAGTATTTT.

The V call is TRBV19, the J call TRBJ1-4; 7 positions agree with TRBD1. The V gene's germline CDR1 is LNHDA and CDR2 SQIVND (reference sequence). Unmatched junction bases numbered 8, after V lost 6 bases and J lost 7 bases. The CDR3 totals 14 residues. Written as DNA, the CDR3 is TGTGCCAGTAGAACAGGGGAGAAGGTTGAAAAACTGTTTTTT. Amino acids: CASRTGEKVEKLFF.

The chain joins TRBV25-1 to TRBJ1-2; no clear D gene. In germline, CDR1 is MGHDK, CDR2 SYGVNS. Trimming stripped 4 bases from V and 4 bases from J, with 19 bases between. The CDR3 runs to 16 residues. This chain's CDR3 is CASSAIRDSSSYGYTF. CDR3 sequence (DNA): TGTGCCAGCAGTGCTATACGGGATTCCTCTTCCTATGGCTACACCTTC.

The chain couples TRBV10-3 to TRBJ1-2; maybe TRBD1 (6 bases). CDR3 length equals 14 residues. The V and J ends lost 3 bases and 8 bases respectively, with 16 bases between them. Germline V gene data show CDR1 as ENHRY and CDR2 as SYGVKD. CDR3 sequence reads: CAISDLTGIGGYTF. The CDR3 DNA sequence: TGTGCCATCAGTGATCTTACAGGGATCGGCGGCTACACCTTC.

This sequence joins TRBV7-2 and TRBJ2-7; a possible D gene is TRBD2 (6 bases). Trimming pared 8 bases from V and 6 bases from J, leaving 23 bases between. CDR1 SGHTA and CDR2 FQGNSA come from the germline V gene. The CDR3 contains 15 residues. The CDR3 nucleotides read TGTGCCAGCTCAGAATACCGGGACTTAGCCCCCGAGCAGTACTTC. Its translation: CASSEYRDLAPEQYF. The whole variable domain, remainder taken from reference TRBV7-2 and TRBJ2-7, is GAGVSQSPSNKVTEKGKDVELRCDPISGHTALYWYRQSLGQGLEFLIYFQGNSAPDKSGLPSDRFSAERTGGSVSTLTIQRTQQEDSAVYLCASSEYRDLAPEQYFGPGTRLTVT.

The chain combines TRBV7-3 with TRBJ2-2, with a tentative D call TRBD1 (5 bases). V gave up 5 bases and J gave up 0 bases, with 13 bases separating them. CDR3 size: 16 residues. The V gene's germline CDR1 is SGHTA and CDR2 FQGTGA. DNA for the CDR3: TGTGCCAGCAGCCCACACCAGGGCGCGAACACCGGGGAGCTGTTTTTT. It encodes CASSPHQGANTGELFF.

The chain combines TRBV7-2 with TRBJ2-1; 8 positions match TRBD2. There are 15 residues in the CDR3. V shed 4 bases, J shed 7 bases, and the junction held 9 bases outside the gene matches. In germline, CDR1 is SGHTA, CDR2 FQGNSA. The CDR3 is CASSSVAGGRNEQFF. The CDR3 DNA reads as TGTGCCAGCAGCTCGGTCGCGGGGGGTAGGAATGAGCAGTTCTTC.

The chain combines TRBV7-3 with TRBJ2-1, with 15 bases that match TRBD2. CDR1 is SGHTA and CDR2 is FQGTGA in the germline V gene. Trimming at V came to 5 bases and at J to 8 bases, leaving 7 bases not matched to a gene. This CDR3 has 16 amino acids. CDR3 loop: CASSPQWTSGGDEQFF. In DNA, the CDR3 is TGTGCCAGCAGCCCGCAATGGACTAGCGGGGGGGATGAGCAGTTCTTC.

This clone was recorded a few times. This rearrangement joins TRBV12-5 to TRBJ1-1; 7 bases match TRBD1. Germline values: CDR1 LGHNT, CDR2 FRNRAP. The V gene end was trimmed by 7 bases and the J gene end by 12 bases; junction bases not matched to a gene: 8. The CDR3 extends over 11 amino acids. CDR3 DNA sequence: TGTGCTAGTGAGACAGGGCGGACGACTTTCTTT. As protein: CASETGRTTFF.

V gene TRBV7-9 combines with J gene TRBJ1-1, with D tentatively TRBD1 (6 bases). Per the germline V gene, CDR1 is SEHNR and CDR2 is FQNEAQ (reference sequence). The CDR3 has 16 residues. The V end was cut by 4 bases, the J end by 4 bases, with 19 bases between. The CDR3 sequence is CASSSLQGWNPTEAFF. The CDR3 DNA reads as TGTGCCAGCAGCTCCCTTCAGGGGTGGAACCCCACTGAAGCTTTCTTT.